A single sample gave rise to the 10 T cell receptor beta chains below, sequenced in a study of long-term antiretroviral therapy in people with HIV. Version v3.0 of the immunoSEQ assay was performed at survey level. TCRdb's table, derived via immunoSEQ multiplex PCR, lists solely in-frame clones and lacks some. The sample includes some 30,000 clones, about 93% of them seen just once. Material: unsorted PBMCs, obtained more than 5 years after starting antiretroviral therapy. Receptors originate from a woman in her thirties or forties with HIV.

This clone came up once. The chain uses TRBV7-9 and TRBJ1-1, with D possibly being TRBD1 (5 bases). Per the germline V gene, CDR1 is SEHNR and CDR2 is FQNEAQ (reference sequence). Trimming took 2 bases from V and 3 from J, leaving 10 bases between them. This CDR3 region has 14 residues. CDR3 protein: CASSLFQGDTEAFF. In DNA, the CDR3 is TGTGCCAGCAGCTTATTCCAGGGAGACACTGAAGCTTTCTTT. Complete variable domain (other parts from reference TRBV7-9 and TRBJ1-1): DTGVSQNPRHKITKRGQNVTFRCDPISEHNRLYWYRQTLGQGPEFLTYFQNEAQLEKSRLLSDRFSAERPKGSFSTLEIQRTEQGDSAMYLCASSLFQGDTEAFFGQGTRLTVV.

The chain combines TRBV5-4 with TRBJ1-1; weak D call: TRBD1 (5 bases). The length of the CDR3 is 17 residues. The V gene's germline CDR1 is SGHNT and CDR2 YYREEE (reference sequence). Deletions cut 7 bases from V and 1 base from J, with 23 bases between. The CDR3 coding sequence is TGTGCCAGCCCCCCGCTTGATAAGACGGGGACGAACACTGAAGCTTTCTTT. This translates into CASPPLDKTGTNTEAFF.

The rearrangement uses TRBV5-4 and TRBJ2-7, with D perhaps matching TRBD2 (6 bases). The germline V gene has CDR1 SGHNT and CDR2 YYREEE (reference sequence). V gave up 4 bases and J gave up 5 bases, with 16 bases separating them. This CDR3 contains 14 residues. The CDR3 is CASSLLQRVNEQYF. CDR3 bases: TGTGCCAGCAGCCTTCTTCAGCGGGTAAACGAGCAGTACTTC.

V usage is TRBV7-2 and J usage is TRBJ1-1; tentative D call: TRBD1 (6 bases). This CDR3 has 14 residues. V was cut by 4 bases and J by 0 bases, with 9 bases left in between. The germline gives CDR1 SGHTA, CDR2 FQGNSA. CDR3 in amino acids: CASSSRDMNTEAFF. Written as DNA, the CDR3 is TGTGCCAGCAGCTCCCGGGACATGAACACTGAAGCTTTCTTT.

The CDR3 here is CASRDPGLAFHEQYF. CDR3 nucleotides: TGTGCCAGTAGGGATCCGGGACTAGCCTTCCACGAGCAGTACTTC. The gene calls are TRBV19 and TRBJ2-7, with 9 bases that match TRBD2. J gave up 5 bases and V 6 bases, and 11 bases lay outside the gene matches. Per the germline V gene, CDR1 is LNHDA and CDR2 is SQIVND (reference sequence). There are 15 residues in the CDR3.

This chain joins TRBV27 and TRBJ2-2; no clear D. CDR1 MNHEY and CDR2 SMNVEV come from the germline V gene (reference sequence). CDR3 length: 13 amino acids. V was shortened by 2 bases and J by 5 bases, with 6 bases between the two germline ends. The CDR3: CASSLMTTGELFF. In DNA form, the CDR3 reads TGTGCCAGCAGTTTAATGACTACCGGGGAGCTGTTTTTT.

The CDR3 region has the DNA TGTGCCAGCAGGGAAACGGGACAGTATGGCTACACCTTC. Its protein is CASRETGQYGYTF. The chain carries TRBV6-4 and TRBJ1-2; 7 bases line up with TRBD1. V gave up 6 bases and J gave up 5 bases; unmatched junction bases: 6. Germline values: CDR1 MRHNA, CDR2 SNTAGT. This CDR3 is 13 amino acids long.

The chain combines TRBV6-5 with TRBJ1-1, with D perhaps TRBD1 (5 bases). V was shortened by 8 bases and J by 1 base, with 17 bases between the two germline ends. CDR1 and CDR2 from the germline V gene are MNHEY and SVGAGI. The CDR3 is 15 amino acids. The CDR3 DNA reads TGTGCCAGCCAGGGAGGCCCCAAGGGGAACACTGAAGCTTTCTTT. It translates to CASQGGPKGNTEAFF.

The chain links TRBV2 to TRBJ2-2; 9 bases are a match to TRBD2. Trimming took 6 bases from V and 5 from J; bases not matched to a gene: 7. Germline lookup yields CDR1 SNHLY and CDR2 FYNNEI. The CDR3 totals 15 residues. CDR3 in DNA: TGTGCCAGCAGGAGCGGGGGGCCCTCGACCGGGGAGCTGTTTTTT. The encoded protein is CASRSGGPSTGELFF.

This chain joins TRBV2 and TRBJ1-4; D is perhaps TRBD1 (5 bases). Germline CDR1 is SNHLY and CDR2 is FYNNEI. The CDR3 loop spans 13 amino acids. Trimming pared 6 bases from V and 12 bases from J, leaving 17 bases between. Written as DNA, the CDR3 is TGTGCCAGCAGACGCAAGACAGTTCCCCAACTGTTTTTT. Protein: CASRRKTVPQLFF. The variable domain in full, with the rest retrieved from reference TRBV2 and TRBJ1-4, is EPEVTQTPSHQVTQMGQEVILRCVPISNHLYFYWYRQILGQKVEFLVSFYNNEISEKSEIFDDQFSVERPDGSNFTLKIRSTKLEDSAMYFCASRRKTVPQLFFGSGTQLSVL.